Presented here are 20 T cell receptor beta chains from one specimen sequenced in a study of T cell changes during pregnancy in multiple sclerosis. Using immunoSEQ multiplex PCR, the repertoire was profiled, and TCRdb retains in-frame clones only, with some absent. The sample holds approximately 92,000 clones; approximately 92% are singletons and the top ten take around 2.7%. The sequenced sample was peripheral blood, obtained in the first trimester of pregnancy. The source of these receptors is a female donor with multiple sclerosis, enrolled in a pregnancy study.

The chain links TRBV4-2 to TRBJ2-2, with TRBD1 identical over 8 bases. The germline gives CDR1 LGHNA, CDR2 YNFKEQ. Trimming cost V 2 bases and J 0 bases; bases outside gene matches: 2. The CDR3 extends over 16 amino acids. CDR3 DNA sequence: TGTGCCAGCAGCCAACAGGACAGGGCGAACACCGGGGAGCTGTTTTTT. This encodes CASSQQDRANTGELFF.

V usage is TRBV19 and J usage is TRBJ2-7; possibly TRBD1 for D (5 bases). Trimming pared 7 bases from V and 3 bases from J, leaving 19 bases between. The V gene's germline CDR1 is LNHDA and CDR2 SQIVND (reference sequence). The CDR3 length is 15 residues. CDR3 in DNA: TGTGCCAGTACCCCTGACAGCTCCCCCCTCTACGAGCAGTACTTC. It yields the protein CASTPDSSPLYEQYF.

This rearrangement joins TRBV28 to TRBJ2-5; 11 bases match TRBD1. Per the germline V gene, CDR1 is MDHEN and CDR2 is SYDVKM. The CDR3 contains 15 residues. V shed 5 bases, J shed 5 bases, and the junction held 7 bases outside the gene matches. CDR3 protein: CASSHPGQGAETQYF. For the CDR3, the DNA is TGTGCCAGCAGTCACCCCGGACAGGGGGCCGAGACCCAGTACTTC.

This clone was seen just once. This chain links TRBV28 with TRBJ1-4; TRBD1 might be the D (6 bases). V lost 2 bases and J lost 8, with 12 bases in between. Looked up from germline, CDR1 is MDHEN and CDR2 is SYDVKM. The CDR3 covers 14 residues. The CDR3 DNA reads as TGTGCCAGCAGTTTAGCGGGCAGGGGCGAAAAACTGTTTTTT. Residues: CASSLAGRGEKLFF. Supplemented by reference TRBV28 and TRBJ1-4, the full variable domain reads DVKVTQSSRYLVKRTGEKVFLECVQDMDHENMFWYRQDPGLGLRLIYFSYDVKMKEKGDIPEGYSVSREKKERFSLILESASTNQTSMYLCASSLAGRGEKLFFGSGTQLSVL.

A single count supports this clone. The chain is built from TRBV27 and TRBJ1-2, with 9 bases that match TRBD1. Germline V gene sequence: CDR1 MNHEY, CDR2 SMNVEV (reference sequence). V shed 6 bases, J shed 1 base, and the junction held 6 bases outside the gene matches. There are 15 residues in the CDR3. CDR3: CASSRGQGNNYGYTF. The CDR3 DNA follows: TGTGCCAGCAGCCGGGGACAGGGAAATAACTATGGCTACACCTTC.

This chain uses TRBV29-1 with TRBJ2-2, with 10 bases lining up with TRBD1. V lost 4 bases, J lost 5 bases, and 10 bases stayed unmatched. The germline gives CDR1 SQVTM, CDR2 ANQGSEA. There are 16 residues in the CDR3. DNA of the CDR3: TGCAGCGTTGTGGTCTGGACAGGGGGACGGACCGGGGAGCTGTTTTTT. Residues: CSVVVWTGGRTGELFF.

This chain links TRBV11-2 with TRBJ2-5; 7 bases are shared with TRBD1. V shed 2 bases, J shed 2 bases, and the junction held 8 bases outside the gene matches. Germline V gene data show CDR1 as SGHAT and CDR2 as FQNNGV. The length of the CDR3 is 16 residues. In nucleotides, the CDR3 is TGTGCCAGCAGCTTACTAACAGGGGAAAGACAAGAGACCCAGTACTTC. Its protein product is CASSLLTGERQETQYF.

The chain employs TRBV9 and TRBJ2-5; TRBD2 agrees at 10 bases. Germline loops: CDR1 SGDLS, CDR2 YYNGEE. J was trimmed by 5 bases and V by 0 bases; bases with no gene match: 7. CDR3 length equals 16 residues. CDR3 DNA: TGTGCCAGCAGCGTAGGGTTAGCGGGAGGTTCCGAGACCCAGTACTTC. This codes for CASSVGLAGGSETQYF.

This sequence joins TRBV6-5 and TRBJ2-1, with 10 bases that match TRBD2. Trimming removed 10 bases from V and 4 bases from J; junction bases left unmatched: 7. This CDR3 is built from 14 residues. Germline V lookup: CDR1 MNHEY, CDR2 SVGAGI. The CDR3 DNA sequence: TGTGCCACCCTCTCTAGCGGGAGTTACAATGAGCAGTTCTTC. Residues: CATLSSGSYNEQFF.

The chain combines TRBV2 with TRBJ2-4; 8 nucleotides line up with TRBD2. The CDR3 contains 14 residues. Germline V gene data show CDR1 as SNHLY and CDR2 as FYNNEI. The V and J ends lost 8 bases and 7 bases, in that order; junction bases with no gene match: 10. CDR3 in amino acids: CASGLARYSNIQYF. CDR3 DNA: TGTGCCAGCGGACTAGCACGGTATAGTAACATTCAGTACTTC.

The CDR3 here is CASRDLAVASYEQYF. The CDR3, as DNA: TGTGCCAGCAGAGACCTAGCGGTAGCCTCCTACGAGCAGTACTTC. The chain has TRBV6-5 and TRBJ2-7; 7 bases agree with TRBD2. The CDR3 loop spans 15 amino acids. The germline V gene encodes CDR1 MNHEY and CDR2 SVGAGI. V trimming: 6 bases; J trimming: 0 bases; junction bases outside the gene matches: 8.

The CDR3 coding sequence is TGTGCCAGCAGCTCGAGACAGGGGACCGAAGTCCCTGAAGCTTTCTTT. The encoded protein is CASSSRQGTEVPEAFF. The chain uses TRBV7-9 and TRBJ1-1, with 8 nucleotides matching TRBD1. The CDR3 extends over 16 amino acids. Per germline, CDR1 SEHNR and CDR2 FQNEAQ (reference sequence). Trimming removed 4 bases from V and 6 bases from J; junction bases left unmatched: 13. The full variable domain, completed using reference TRBV7-9 and TRBJ1-1, is DTGVSQNPRHKITKRGQNVTFRCDPISEHNRLYWYRQTLGQGPEFLTYFQNEAQLEKSRLLSDRFSAERPKGSFSTLEIQRTEQGDSAMYLCASSSRQGTEVPEAFFGQGTRLTVV.

J is TRBJ1-5 and V is TRBV18, with unresolved D. The CDR3 consists of 12 residues. V lost 4 bases, J lost 6 bases, and 7 bases lay in between. CDR1 is KGHSH, CDR2 LQKENI, per germline. CDR3 region: CASSHPGQPQHF. CDR3 in DNA: TGTGCCAGCTCACACCCGGGTCAGCCCCAGCATTTT.

The chain has TRBV7-9 and TRBJ2-7; 11 nucleotides line up with TRBD2. After removal of 5 bases from V and 7 bases from J, the junction contained 7 bases not matched to a gene. The CDR3 covers 14 residues. Germline loops: CDR1 SEHNR, CDR2 FQNEAQ (reference sequence). CDR3 sequence reads: CASSGLAGLGEQYF. The DNA of the CDR3 is TGTGCCAGCAGCGGACTAGCGGGCCTAGGGGAGCAGTACTTC.

This CDR3 reads CASSVPSGSGPFTGELFF. As DNA, the CDR3 is TGTGCCAGCAGCGTACCTAGCGGGAGCGGTCCATTCACCGGGGAGCTGTTTTTT. The chain couples TRBV9 to TRBJ2-2, with 10 bases matching TRBD2. CDR3 length equals 18 residues. Per the germline V gene, CDR1 is SGDLS and CDR2 is YYNGEE. Trimming cost V 1 base and J 4 bases; bases outside gene matches: 10.

J is TRBJ1-5 and V is TRBV2; possible D gene TRBD1, 6 bases. The CDR3 totals 14 residues. The germline CDR1 and CDR2 sequences are SNHLY and FYNNEI. Trimming stripped 2 bases from V and 8 bases from J, with 13 bases between. CDR3 protein: CASSEPGGLEPQHF. The CDR3 nucleotides read TGTGCCAGCAGTGAACCCGGGGGGCTTGAGCCCCAGCATTTT. Based on the CDR3 plus reference TRBV2 and TRBJ1-5, the full variable domain is EPEVTQTPSHQVTQMGQEVILRCVPISNHLYFYWYRQILGQKVEFLVSFYNNEISEKSEIFDDQFSVERPDGSNFTLKIRSTKLEDSAMYFCASSEPGGLEPQHFGDGTRLSIL.

This chain joins TRBV27 and TRBJ2-3; tentative D call: TRBD2 (7 bases). The germline gives CDR1 MNHEY, CDR2 SMNVEV (reference sequence). V dropped 4 bases and J dropped 6 bases, with 11 bases sitting between them. The CDR3 covers 13 residues. CDR3 bases: TGTGCCAGCAGTTACAGGGAGGGGGATACGCAGTATTTT. It translates to CASSYREGDTQYF.

Turning to this clone: Other DNA sequences in the same sample also yield this CDR3. The genes are TRBV6-5 and TRBJ2-7; D is perhaps TRBD1 (6 bases). The germline CDR1 and CDR2 sequences are MNHEY and SVGAGI. This CDR3 region has 13 residues. V lost 2 bases and J lost 4, with 9 bases in between. The CDR3 DNA is TGTGCCAGCAGTTACGGGACAACGTACGAGCAGTACTTC. Amino acids: CASSYGTTYEQYF.

This chain's CDR3 is CASSEVAGSTDTQYF. The CDR3 DNA reads as TGTGCCAGCAGTGAAGTAGCGGGCTCCACAGATACGCAGTATTTT. The J gene is TRBJ2-3, the V gene TRBV6-4, with 7 nucleotides matching TRBD2. The V and J ends lost 3 bases and 2 bases, in that order; junction bases with no gene match: 5. The CDR3 totals 15 residues. Germline-derived CDR1 and CDR2 are MRHNA and SNTAGT.

The chain employs TRBV7-3 and TRBJ2-3; TRBD1 agrees at 7 bases. The CDR3 runs 17 residues. The J segment lost 2 bases and the V segment lost 0 bases, leaving 8 bases of the junction unmatched. Germline V lookup: CDR1 SGHTA, CDR2 FQGTGA. The CDR3 region has the DNA TGTGCCAGCAGCTTAACACCCCGGGACAGCAACACAGATACGCAGTATTTT. Its protein is CASSLTPRDSNTDTQYF.